A single sample gave rise to the 5 T cell receptor beta chains below, sequenced in a study of shared clonotypes between healthy human individuals. The naive CD8 subset, CD45RO-negative cells positively selected for CCR7, excluded terminally differentiated effector memory CD45RA+ cells. Generated by immunoSEQ multiplex PCR, the TCRdb table keeps only in-frame clones and is missing some. The sample yields millions of clones, roughly 91% seen once. The sample taken for sequencing was naive CD8+ T cells from PBMCs. These TCRs come from a man between 18 and 29 years old in good health. Some clones in this sample may be carry-over from other donors' samples.

The gene calls are TRBV11-2 and TRBJ2-1; the D gene is possibly TRBD2 (5 bases). Trimming removed 5 bases at V and 6 bases at J, with 20 bases between. Germline loops: CDR1 SGHAT, CDR2 FQNNGV. There are 16 residues in the CDR3. CDR3 bases: TGTGCCAGCAGCCCGCAATCGGGATTGGACCGCAATGAGCAGTTCTTC. This translates into CASSPQSGLDRNEQFF. Together with reference TRBV11-2 and TRBJ2-1, the CDR3 gives the full variable domain: EAGVAQSPRYKIIEKRQSVAFWCNPISGHATLYWYQQILGQGPKLLIQFQNNGVVDDSQLPKDRFSAERLKGVDSTLKIQPAKLEDSAVYLCASSPQSGLDRNEQFFGPGTRLTVL.

The chain combines TRBV28 with TRBJ2-7; 8 positions agree with TRBD2. The CDR3 totals 15 residues. V shed 3 bases, J shed 6 bases, and the junction held 10 bases outside the gene matches. Per germline, CDR1 MDHEN and CDR2 SYDVKM. The CDR3 bases are TGTGCCAGCAGTTTCCCGGGGGGGCCTGGGGGCGAGCAGTACTTC. Protein: CASSFPGGPGGEQYF. The whole variable domain, filled in from reference TRBV28 and TRBJ2-7, reads DVKVTQSSRYLVKRTGEKVFLECVQDMDHENMFWYRQDPGLGLRLIYFSYDVKMKEKGDIPEGYSVSREKKERFSLILESASTNQTSMYLCASSFPGGPGGEQYFGPGTRLTVT.

V is TRBV7-2 and J is TRBJ1-2; D may be TRBD1 (6 bases). This CDR3 comprises 15 residues. With 0 bases removed from V and 8 bases from J, the gap between germline ends came to 16 bases. Germline CDR1 reads SGHTA; CDR2 reads FQGNSA. CDR3 in amino acids: CASSLALSPGAGYTF. DNA for the CDR3: TGTGCCAGCAGCTTAGCTCTATCGCCGGGGGCGGGCTACACCTTC.

The J gene is TRBJ1-1, the V gene TRBV9; tentative D call: TRBD1 (6 bases). This CDR3 comprises 14 residues. CDR1 is SGDLS and CDR2 is YYNGEE in the germline V gene. The V end was cut by 0 bases, the J end by 3 bases, with 9 bases between. The CDR3 nucleotides are TGTGCCAGCAGCGTAGAAGGGGGAGACACTGAAGCTTTCTTT. Encoded protein: CASSVEGGDTEAFF.

This chain uses TRBV11-2 with TRBJ1-2; TRBD1 is a possible D gene (6 bases). V lost 2 bases and J lost 2, with 18 bases in between. Germline V gene sequence: CDR1 SGHAT, CDR2 FQNNGV. The CDR3 length is 17 residues. Here the CDR3 DNA reads TGTGCCAGCAGCTTAAGGCTCCGGGACACCCTGAACTATGGCTACACCTTC. This codes for CASSLRLRDTLNYGYTF.